These 21 T cell receptor beta chains were all obtained from the same sample, sequenced in a study of CD8+ T cells in alopecia areata. TCR sequencing used cDNA made by reverse transcription of extracted RNA. Generated by immunoSEQ multiplex PCR, the TCRdb table keeps only in-frame clones and is missing some. The data contain more than 90,000 clones, 55% to 75% of them singletons. Treatment specified: oral pan-JAK inhibitor, 5-10 mg twice daily. The starting material was CD8+ T cells sorted from blood, obtained at approximately week 60, from a patient treated with tofacitinib. The receptor set was obtained from a human donor with alopecia areata.

This clone was observed a handful of times. The chain has TRBV2 and TRBJ2-2, with a weak D call TRBD1 (5 bases). Germline V gene lookup returns CDR1 SNHLY and CDR2 FYNNEI. V was clipped by 8 bases and J by 2 bases, with 21 bases between them. CDR3 size: 17 residues. The DNA for the CDR3 is TGTGCCAGCCGAATTTCTAGACAGAGACCTAACACCGGGGAGCTGTTTTTT. As protein: CASRISRQRPNTGELFF.

The sample holds a few counts of this clone. The chain uses TRBV21-1 and TRBJ2-3; the table gives TRBD2 as D, unverified against the DNA. TRBV21-1 is a recognized pseudogene. The CDR3 totals 16 residues. The chain's CDR3 is CASSIDGCRRTDTQYF. The CDR3 DNA reads TGTGCCAGCAGCATAGACGGGTGTAGGCGCACAGATACGCAGTATTTT.

V gene TRBV6-5 combines with J gene TRBJ2-7, with 11 nucleotides matching TRBD2. Germline V CDR1 and CDR2: MNHEY, SVGAGI. V lost 5 bases, J lost 2 bases, and 5 bases stayed unmatched. This CDR3 spans 15 amino acids. DNA for the CDR3: TGTGCCAGCAGTGCTAGCGGGGGGCCCCCCTACGAGCAGTACTTC. Translating it yields CASSASGGPPYEQYF.

This chain connects TRBV6-6 to TRBJ2-2; no definite D call. CDR1 is MNHNY, CDR2 SVGAGI, per germline (reference sequence). Trimming pared 11 bases from V and 3 bases from J, leaving 10 bases between. The CDR3 is 12 residues long. The CDR3 coding sequence is TGTGCCGCCGACACGGACACCGGGGAGCTGTTTTTT. Translated: CAADTDTGELFF.

The DNA for the CDR3 is TGTGCCAGCAGCAACCCGGGACAGGGCCGGGGCGAGCAGTACTTC. It yields the protein CASSNPGQGRGEQYF. The chain recombines TRBV27 with TRBJ2-7; 9 nucleotides align to TRBD1. CDR3 length: 15 residues. V was clipped by 6 bases and J by 6 bases; unmatched bases: 12. From germline, CDR1 is MNHEY and CDR2 SMNVEV (reference sequence).

The rearrangement links TRBV10-3 to TRBJ2-5; the D is unclear. The CDR3 totals 16 residues. Per the germline V gene, CDR1 is ENHRY and CDR2 is SYGVKD. Trimming left V 2 bases short and J 2 bases short, with 15 bases between. The CDR3 region is CAISEPDALSQETQYF. The DNA for the CDR3 is TGTGCCATCAGTGAGCCGGATGCCCTCTCGCAAGAGACCCAGTACTTC.

V and J are TRBV29-1 and TRBJ1-5; D is unclear. V was pared by 4 bases and J by 0 bases, with 7 bases between. CDR3 size: 13 residues. From germline, CDR1 is SQVTM and CDR2 ANQGSEA. The CDR3 nucleotides are TGCAGCGTTGGCAGCGATAGCAATCAGCCCCAGCATTTT. It translates to CSVGSDSNQPQHF.

V and J are TRBV27 and TRBJ2-1, with D unclear. The ends were cut back, 2 bases at V and 10 bases at J, with 9 bases in the middle. The germline V gene encodes CDR1 MNHEY and CDR2 SMNVEV (reference sequence). CDR3 length equals 12 residues. CDR3 sequence reads: CASSLVGREQFF. DNA for the CDR3: TGTGCCAGCAGTTTAGTAGGGCGAGAGCAGTTCTTC.

This clone was detected only a few times. V gene TRBV29-1 combines with J gene TRBJ2-7, with D possibly matching TRBD2 (6 bases). The germline V gene has CDR1 SQVTM and CDR2 ANQGSEA. The CDR3 has 14 amino acids. V lost 6 bases, J lost 1 base, and 16 bases lay in between. This CDR3 is CSVRRDSTSYEQYF. CDR3 coding DNA: TGCAGCGTACGAAGGGACTCTACTTCCTACGAGCAGTACTTC.

The sample holds a few counts of this clone. The V gene is TRBV5-6, the J gene TRBJ1-5; 8 nucleotides match TRBD1. This CDR3 contains 15 residues. Germline V gene data show CDR1 as SGHDT and CDR2 as YYEEEE. Trimming at V came to 2 bases and at J to 5 bases, leaving 6 bases not matched to a gene. CDR3 bases: TGTGCCAGCAGCTTAAGGGACAGGAAGGATCAGCCCCAGCATTTT. As protein: CASSLRDRKDQPQHF.

The sample holds a few counts of this clone. This chain uses TRBV10-3 with TRBJ2-7; D is ambiguous. Germline CDR1 is ENHRY and CDR2 is SYGVKD. The CDR3 contains 11 residues. V was pared by 6 bases and J by 5 bases, with 8 bases between. The DNA for the CDR3 is TGTGCCATCAGGCGTGGGAACGAGCAGTACTTC. Its translation is CAIRRGNEQYF.

There are many counts of this clone. In the same sample, other DNA sequences code for this CDR3. The chain has TRBV4-1 and TRBJ2-5; perhaps TRBD1 as D (7 bases). CDR3 length equals 17 residues. Germline V gene sequence: CDR1 MGHRA, CDR2 YSYEKL. V was cut by 0 bases and J by 1 base, with 15 bases left in between. The CDR3 nucleotides read TGCGCCAGCAGCCAAGATGCGGGACAGAATTTCCAAGAGACCCAGTACTTC. Translating gives CASSQDAGQNFQETQYF.

This clone occurred a few times. This chain joins TRBV15 and TRBJ2-3; D is possibly TRBD2 (7 bases). CDR1 and CDR2 (germline): LNHNV, YYDKDF (reference sequence). The CDR3 loop spans 14 amino acids. V was pared by 8 bases and J by 3 bases, with 15 bases between. In nucleotides, the CDR3 is TGTGCCACCGTCGCGCGGGGGCGGACAGATACGCAGTATTTT. Protein: CATVARGRTDTQYF.

The rearrangement links TRBV27 to TRBJ1-1; perhaps TRBD1 as D (6 bases). The germline V and J ends were trimmed by 2 bases and 3 bases, with 19 bases remaining between them. Germline loops: CDR1 MNHEY, CDR2 SMNVEV (reference sequence). This CDR3 comprises 17 residues. CDR3: CASSLRQGSSWDTEAFF. The DNA for the CDR3 is TGTGCCAGCAGTTTAAGGCAGGGGAGTAGTTGGGACACTGAAGCTTTCTTT.

This clone was detected only a few times. This chain uses TRBV5-1 with TRBJ1-1; D might be TRBD1 (5 bases). V lost 4 bases and J 7 bases, leaving 17 bases between the germline ends. The CDR3 consists of 14 residues. Germline V CDR1 and CDR2: SGHRS, YFSETQ. The CDR3 loop reads CASSDPGRELEAFF. CDR3 bases: TGCGCCAGCAGCGATCCGGGACGCGAGCTTGAAGCTTTCTTT.

This clone came up many times. This rearrangement joins TRBV4-2 to TRBJ1-6; the D is unclear. V gave up 2 bases and J gave up 1 base, with 12 bases separating them. Looked up from germline, CDR1 is LGHNA and CDR2 is YNFKEQ. The CDR3 totals 17 residues. The CDR3 DNA follows: TGTGCCAGCAGCCAACCTCCAATAGTATCCTATAATTCACCCCTCCACTTT. Its protein product is CASSQPPIVSYNSPLHF.

The V and J genes are TRBV12-5 and TRBJ1-2; perhaps TRBD1 as D (5 bases). The CDR3 covers 15 residues. With 3 bases removed from V and 6 bases from J, the gap between germline ends came to 17 bases. Germline V lookup: CDR1 LGHNT, CDR2 FRNRAP. In nucleotides, the CDR3 is TGTGCTAGTGGTTTCAGTTTGGCAGGGATTCATGGCTACACCTTC. Translated: CASGFSLAGIHGYTF.

The CDR3 spells CASSSRTGENTGELFF. CDR3 nucleotide sequence: TGTGCCAGCAGCTCAAGGACAGGGGAGAACACCGGGGAGCTGTTTTTT. The chain is built from TRBV13 and TRBJ2-2, with 9 bases that match TRBD1. Germline V gene lookup returns CDR1 PRHDT and CDR2 FYEKMQ (reference sequence). This CDR3 contains 16 residues. V lost 4 bases, J lost 1 base, and 4 bases stayed unmatched.

This clone showed up just a few times. This chain links TRBV2 with TRBJ2-1; no firm D call. This CDR3 comprises 15 residues. V lost 6 bases to trimming and J lost 4 bases, with 16 bases between them. The germline V gene encodes CDR1 SNHLY and CDR2 FYNNEI. The CDR3 sequence: CASSKLADLYNEQFF. Written as DNA, the CDR3 is TGTGCCAGCAGCAAGCTCGCGGACCTATACAATGAGCAGTTCTTC.

J is TRBJ2-1 and V is TRBV29-1, with a weak D call TRBD2 (6 bases). CDR1 SQVTM and CDR2 ANQGSEA come from the germline V gene. V lost 7 bases to trimming and J lost 4 bases, with 8 bases between them. The CDR3 spans 11 residues. For the CDR3, the DNA is TGCAGCGGGGACTGGTACAATGAGCAGTTCTTC. Residues: CSGDWYNEQFF.

To note about this clone: The same CDR3 also results from other DNA sequences found in this sample. CDR3 nucleotide sequence: TGTGCCAGCAGCGGTAGCGGAAATGAGCAGTTCTTC. It translates to CASSGSGNEQFF. The chain joins TRBV9 to TRBJ2-1, with D perhaps TRBD2 (6 bases). The ends were cut back, 3 bases at V and 7 bases at J, with 8 bases in the middle. This CDR3 is built from 12 residues. The germline CDR1 and CDR2 sequences are SGDLS and YYNGEE.